What follows are 10 T cell receptor beta chains derived from one specimen sequenced in a study of T-cell reconstitution after alpha-beta-depleted transplantation in children. It was with unique molecular identifiers that the TCRbeta library was prepared. TCRdb re-derived calls from the PCR reads in MiXCR, one entry per CDR3 protein. The sample lists about 490,000 distinct CDR3 sequences, roughly a tenth seen once, with around 2% in the top ten. The material sequenced was PBMCs, taken before TCRalphabeta/CD19-depleted stem cell transplant. The receptors originated from a child aged 2-15 years with inherited bone marrow failure, due to receive a stem cell transplant.

This clonotype was observed at least ten times. The chain has TRBV18 and TRBJ1-1; TRBD1 matches 7 bases. The ends lost 4 bases at V and 6 bases at J; junction bases unmatched: 11. Germline CDR1 KGHSH, CDR2 LQKENI. This CDR3 has 15 residues. This CDR3 reads CASSRNRGATAEAFF. As DNA, the CDR3 is TGTGCCAGCTCACGAAACAGGGGCGCCACTGCTGAAGCTTTCTTT.

This chain uses TRBV28 with TRBJ2-1; D is perhaps TRBD2 (6 bases). The CDR3 is 16 residues long. Trimming removed 3 bases from V and 0 bases from J, with 12 bases in between. Germline V gene data show CDR1 as MDHEN and CDR2 as SYDVKM. As DNA, the CDR3 is TGTGCCAGCAGTTTGAACCGGGGGAGCTCCTACAATGAGCAGTTCTTC. Residues: CASSLNRGSSYNEQFF.

This clonotype was detected many times. This chain connects TRBV7-6 to TRBJ2-7, with 11 bases that match TRBD1. CDR3 size: 14 residues. V gave up 5 bases and J gave up 3 bases; unmatched junction bases: 3. The germline V gene has CDR1 SGHVS and CDR2 FNYEAQ. The CDR3 nucleotides are TGTGCCAGCAGCGAAGGGACAGGGGGCTACGAGCAGTACTTC. Protein sequence: CASSEGTGGYEQYF.

To note about this clonotype: A much larger clone sits a single nucleotide away, making a read error possible. This sequence joins TRBV4-3 and TRBJ1-1, with TRBD1 as a possible D gene (5 bases). Trimming shortened V by 0 bases and J by 6 bases, and 14 bases separated the two germline ends. CDR1 and CDR2 from the germline V gene are LGHNA and YSLEER. The CDR3 sequence is 15 residues long. The CDR3 reads CASSQDRRVSAEAFF. CDR3 DNA: TGCGCCAGCAGCCAAGATCGCAGGGTGAGCGCTGAAGCTTTCTTT.

In its sample, this clonotype was seen many times. The rearrangement uses TRBV29-1 and TRBJ2-3; no reliable D call. Trimming removed 5 bases from V and 8 bases from J, with 5 bases in between. CDR3 size: 9 residues. CDR1 is SQVTM, CDR2 ANQGSEA, per germline. CDR3 amino acids: CSVPGTQYF. The CDR3 DNA follows: TGCAGCGTTCCCGGTACGCAGTATTTT.

This clonotype was observed many times. This sequence joins TRBV6-1 and TRBJ1-1, with TRBD1 matching over 7 bases. The ends lost 5 bases at V and 2 bases at J; junction bases unmatched: 5. The germline V gene has CDR1 MNHNS and CDR2 SASEGT. This CDR3 has 14 residues. DNA of the CDR3: TGTGCCAGCAGTAAACAGGGGAGAAACACTGAAGCTTTCTTT. It translates to CASSKQGRNTEAFF.

This clonotype was counted at least ten times. The rearrangement uses TRBV27 and TRBJ2-1; weak D call: TRBD2 (6 bases). The ends were cut back, 4 bases at V and 9 bases at J, with 13 bases in the middle. CDR1 and CDR2 from the germline V gene are MNHEY and SMNVEV (reference sequence). The CDR3 is 13 residues long. This CDR3 reads CASSWSSGSEQFF. CDR3 in DNA: TGTGCCAGCAGTTGGTCCAGCGGGTCTGAGCAGTTCTTC.

This chain links TRBV12-3 or TRBV12-4 with TRBJ2-7; TRBD2 aligns across 11 bases. The CDR3 covers 15 residues. The V and J ends lost 4 bases and 2 bases, in that order; junction bases with no gene match: 4. The CDR3 region has the DNA TGTGCCAGCAGTTATCTGACTAGCGGGACCTACGAGCAGTACTTC. Protein: CASSYLTSGTYEQYF.

This clonotype was counted at least ten times. The gene calls are TRBV4-2 and TRBJ2-3, with 10 bases that match TRBD2. V shed 1 base, J shed 3 bases, and the junction held 16 bases outside the gene matches. The germline V gene encodes CDR1 LGHNA and CDR2 YNFKEQ. The CDR3 runs to 20 residues. As DNA, the CDR3 is TGTGCCAGCAGCCAAGTAATACTGGCTAGCGGGAGATTAGGTACAGATACGCAGTATTTT. It translates to CASSQVILASGRLGTDTQYF.

In this sample, this clonotype turned up many times. The rearrangement uses TRBV28 and TRBJ2-1; TRBD2 is a possible D gene (6 bases). In germline, CDR1 is MDHEN, CDR2 SYDVKM. This CDR3 has 13 amino acids. The ends were cut back, 6 bases at V and 8 bases at J, with 14 bases in the middle. DNA of the CDR3: TGTGCCAGCAGCCTTACTAGCCCCGATGAGCAGTTCTTC. As protein: CASSLTSPDEQFF.